These 29 T cell receptor beta chains were sequenced from one sample in a study of a mutant IDH1 vaccine in newly diagnosed glioma. Profiled with immunoSEQ multiplex PCR; TCRdb holds only in-frame clones, not every one. The repertoire has more than 80,000 clones, about 83% of them found once; the top ten carry 7.4%. Described time point: baseline, week 1 (first vaccination visit). Noted treatment: pre-vaccination baseline after standard-of-care therapy. The material sequenced was PBMCs, taken from a glioma patient treated with radiotherapy, temozolomide or both. The receptor set was obtained from a woman in her 50s with glioma.

The gene calls are TRBV9 and TRBJ2-2; 7 nucleotides agree with TRBD1. CDR3 size: 16 residues. Germline loops: CDR1 SGDLS, CDR2 YYNGEE. V gave up 1 base and J gave up 2 bases; unmatched junction bases: 5. The CDR3 reads CASSVSPGGNTGELFF. The DNA of the CDR3 is TGTGCCAGCAGCGTATCCCCAGGGGGTAACACCGGGGAGCTGTTTTTT.

The chain employs TRBV5-1 and TRBJ1-1; D might be TRBD1 (5 bases). CDR1 is SGHRS and CDR2 is YFSETQ in the germline V gene. The CDR3 is 14 residues long. Trimming pared 2 bases from V and 0 bases from J, leaving 8 bases between. CDR3 coding DNA: TGCGCCAGCAGCTTCGGGACGGTGAACACTGAAGCTTTCTTT. The encoded protein is CASSFGTVNTEAFF.

This chain uses TRBV6-1 with TRBJ1-2, with a possible D match to TRBD1 (6 bases). The CDR3 is 16 amino acids. The germline V and J ends were trimmed by 2 bases and 2 bases, with 15 bases remaining between them. Germline V gene data show CDR1 as MNHNS and CDR2 as SASEGT. In nucleotides, the CDR3 is TGTGCCAGCAGTGAATGGGGGGCAGGGAAGAACTATGGCTACACCTTC. This encodes CASSEWGAGKNYGYTF.

CDR3 nucleotide sequence: TGTGCCAGCAGGTCCAGGGGGGGCCCCTATACGCAGTATTTT. Translated: CASRSRGGPYTQYF. The gene calls are TRBV6-1 and TRBJ2-3, with D perhaps matching TRBD1 or TRBD2 (7 bases each). This CDR3 is built from 14 residues. Looked up from germline, CDR1 is MNHNS and CDR2 is SASEGT. The V end lost 6 bases, the J end lost 7 bases, and 17 bases lay between the germline ends.

The J gene is TRBJ2-3, the V gene TRBV12-5, with D maybe TRBD2 (6 bases). Trimming shortened V by 5 bases and J by 5 bases, and 17 bases separated the two germline ends. The CDR3 extends over 15 amino acids. Germline CDR1 and CDR2: LGHNT and FRNRAP. The CDR3: CASGRDFPKGDTQYF. DNA of the CDR3: TGTGCTAGTGGTCGGGACTTCCCAAAGGGAGATACGCAGTATTTT.

Remarks on this clone: At one of its ends the junction is not consistent with the germline gene, which may arise from a read error. The chain is built from TRBV5-1 and TRBJ2-1; D remains unclear. CDR3 length equals 11 residues. Germline-derived CDR1 and CDR2 are SGHRS and YFSETQ. DNA of the CDR3: TGTGCCAGCAGCTCGGGTTGGGAGCAGTTCTTC. Amino acids: CASSSGWEQFF.

This clone was seen a few times. J is TRBJ2-7 and V is TRBV5-4; D might be TRBD2 (6 bases). V was cut by 3 bases and J by 2 bases, with 9 bases left in between. Germline V CDR1 and CDR2: SGHNT, YYREEE (reference sequence). The CDR3 has 13 amino acids. As DNA, the CDR3 is TGTGCCAGCAGCTCCGCGGGAACCTACGAGCAGTACTTC. Translating it yields CASSSAGTYEQYF. Variable domain in full (rest from reference TRBV5-4 and TRBJ2-7): ETGVTQSPTHLIKTRGQQVTLRCSSQSGHNTVSWYQQALGQGPQFIFQYYREEENGRGNFPPRFSGLQFPNYSSELNVNALELDDSALYLCASSSAGTYEQYFGPGTRLTVT.

Turning to this clone: Within the sample, other DNA sequences also encode this same CDR3. The chain recombines TRBV9 with TRBJ1-5, with D uncertain. Deletions cut 0 bases from V and 1 base from J, with 5 bases between. Germline CDR1 is SGDLS and CDR2 is YYNGEE. This CDR3 region has 14 residues. CDR3 amino acids: CASSVDGSNQPQHF. CDR3 sequence (DNA): TGTGCCAGCAGCGTAGACGGGAGCAATCAGCCCCAGCATTTT.

The V and J genes are TRBV13 and TRBJ2-1, with a possible D match to TRBD2 (6 bases). Germline CDR1 and CDR2: PRHDT and FYEKMQ (reference sequence). This CDR3 comprises 15 residues. Between the trimmed V and J ends, which lost 5 bases and 0 bases, there was a span of 11 bases. The CDR3 sequence is CASSVDGSSYNEQFF. The CDR3 DNA reads TGTGCCAGCAGCGTGGACGGGAGCTCCTACAATGAGCAGTTCTTC.

This chain links TRBV7-9 with TRBJ2-1; TRBD1 or TRBD2 may be the D gene (5 bases each). The germline V gene has CDR1 SEHNR and CDR2 FQNEAQ (reference sequence). With 3 bases removed from V and 2 bases from J, the gap between germline ends came to 5 bases. CDR3 length: 13 residues. This CDR3 is CASSLGAYNEQFF. CDR3 in DNA: TGTGCCAGCAGCTTGGGGGCCTACAATGAGCAGTTCTTC.

The sample holds a few counts of this clone. The CDR3 protein is CASSMGRGNEQYF. DNA of the CDR3: TGTGCCAGTAGTATGGGCAGGGGGAACGAGCAGTACTTC. V usage is TRBV19 and J usage is TRBJ2-7; TRBD1 matches 7 bases. CDR3 length: 13 residues. Per germline, CDR1 LNHDA and CDR2 SQIVND (reference sequence). Trimming cost V 3 bases and J 5 bases; bases outside gene matches: 4.

The rearrangement joins TRBV7-8 to TRBJ1-1; D is perhaps TRBD1 (6 bases). Looked up from germline, CDR1 is SGHVS and CDR2 is FQNEAQ. Trimming shortened V by 4 bases and J by 1 base, and 10 bases separated the two germline ends. The CDR3 has 14 amino acids. The CDR3 here is CASSSLGGNTEAFF. The CDR3 nucleotides are TGTGCCAGCAGCTCCTTAGGGGGGAACACTGAAGCTTTCTTT.

In this sample, this clone turned up a few times. The CDR3 loop reads CASSRTSGGADTQYF. CDR3 in DNA: TGCGCCAGCAGCCGGACTAGCGGGGGGGCAGATACGCAGTATTTT. The chain joins TRBV4-1 to TRBJ2-3, with 15 bases fitting TRBD2. V lost 4 bases and J lost 4; bases outside the gene matches: 0. Per germline, CDR1 MGHRA and CDR2 YSYEKL. The CDR3 spans 15 residues.

The rearrangement joins TRBV4-3 to TRBJ2-1, with D perhaps TRBD1 or TRBD2 (6 bases each). V lost 2 bases, J lost 0 bases, and 11 bases lay in between. CDR1 is LGHNA and CDR2 is YSLEER in the germline V gene. This CDR3 contains 16 residues. CDR3 loop: CASSQYGGLSYNEQFF. CDR3 in DNA: TGCGCCAGCAGCCAATACGGGGGCCTCTCCTACAATGAGCAGTTCTTC.

V usage is TRBV4-1 and J usage is TRBJ2-5; D call uncertain. Trimming pared 0 bases from V and 2 bases from J, leaving 10 bases between. Per the germline V gene, CDR1 is MGHRA and CDR2 is YSYEKL. The CDR3 sequence is 15 residues long. The CDR3 spells CASSQEIRIQETQYF. The CDR3 region has the DNA TGCGCCAGCAGCCAAGAAATCAGGATTCAAGAGACCCAGTACTTC.

V is TRBV7-9 and J is TRBJ2-7, with D uncertain. Between the trimmed V and J ends, which lost 2 bases and 1 base, there was a span of 9 bases. This CDR3 comprises 14 residues. Germline V gives CDR1 SEHNR, CDR2 FQNEAQ (reference sequence). This CDR3 is CASSLWKGSYEQYF. The DNA of the CDR3 is TGTGCCAGCAGCTTATGGAAGGGATCCTACGAGCAGTACTTC.

Only one count was recorded for this clone. V is TRBV4-1 and J is TRBJ2-1, with D perhaps TRBD1 or TRBD2 (5 bases each). V lost 5 bases to trimming and J lost 6 bases, with 20 bases between them. Per the germline V gene, CDR1 is MGHRA and CDR2 is YSYEKL. The CDR3 is 16 amino acids. CDR3 coding DNA: TGCGCCAGCAGCTCTAGGGCGCGAGGGGACGTCAATGAGCAGTTCTTC. Translating gives CASSSRARGDVNEQFF.

This clone was seen only a few times. The chain carries TRBV7-8 and TRBJ1-4; 10 nucleotides agree with TRBD1. The V gene end was trimmed by 5 bases and the J gene end by 5 bases; junction bases not matched to a gene: 5. Germline values: CDR1 SGHVS, CDR2 FQNEAQ. The CDR3 is made up of 15 amino acids. The CDR3, as DNA: TGTGCCAGCAGCATCAGACAGGGGGCGAATGAAAAACTGTTTTTT. This codes for CASSIRQGANEKLFF.

This chain joins TRBV6-1 and TRBJ1-2; maybe TRBD1 (5 bases). The germline V and J ends were trimmed by 2 bases and 8 bases, with 12 bases remaining between them. The germline CDR1 and CDR2 sequences are MNHNS and SASEGT. The CDR3 sequence is 13 residues long. The CDR3 loop reads CASSEKGREGYTF. The CDR3 region has the DNA TGTGCCAGCAGTGAAAAAGGCAGGGAGGGCTACACCTTC.

This sequence joins TRBV5-1 and TRBJ2-3; 7 bases are a match to TRBD2. J gave up 6 bases and V 1 base, and 8 bases lay outside the gene matches. Germline values: CDR1 SGHRS, CDR2 YFSETQ. CDR3 size: 15 residues. CDR3 in amino acids: CASSLNSGGRDTQYF. The CDR3 nucleotides read TGCGCCAGCAGCTTGAATTCGGGGGGTAGGGATACGCAGTATTTT.

The chain joins TRBV6-1 to TRBJ1-5, with TRBD1 matching 7 bases. Germline lookup yields CDR1 MNHNS and CDR2 SASEGT. With V trimmed by 8 bases and J by 3 bases, 4 bases remained unmatched. The CDR3 covers 13 residues. The CDR3 region is CASGGQINQPQHF. In DNA form, the CDR3 reads TGTGCCAGCGGGGGACAGATCAATCAGCCCCAGCATTTT.

The chain has TRBV5-1 and TRBJ1-3, with 8 nucleotides matching TRBD1. From germline, CDR1 is SGHRS and CDR2 YFSETQ. V shed 4 bases and J 3 bases; nucleotides not matched to a gene: 3. The CDR3 contains 14 residues. In nucleotides, the CDR3 is TGCGCCAGCAGCAGGACAGGGCTTGGAAACACCATATATTTT. Protein product: CASSRTGLGNTIYF.

A single count supports this clone. V and J are TRBV25-1 and TRBJ2-1; 11 bases fit TRBD2. This CDR3 is built from 14 residues. The junction had 1 base not matched to a gene; V was cut back by 5 bases and J by 4 bases. Germline V gene sequence: CDR1 MGHDK, CDR2 SYGVNS. In DNA form, the CDR3 reads TGTGCCAGCAGTTTAGCGGGGGGGTACAATGAGCAGTTCTTC. It codes for CASSLAGGYNEQFF.

This chain joins TRBV5-6 and TRBJ2-7; D is unclear. This CDR3 spans 12 amino acids. Germline CDR1 SGHDT, CDR2 YYEEEE. V shed 5 bases and J shed 1 base, with 7 bases lying between them. The chain's CDR3 is CASRMSSYEQYF. DNA for the CDR3: TGTGCCAGCAGAATGAGTTCCTACGAGCAGTACTTC.

The gene calls are TRBV7-9 and TRBJ2-7, with 11 bases aligning to TRBD2. Germline V gene data show CDR1 as SEHNR and CDR2 as FQNEAQ (reference sequence). There are 15 residues in the CDR3. The V segment lost 6 bases and the J segment 0 bases; nucleotides outside the gene matches: 4. The CDR3 loop reads CASRRLAGSSYEQYF. The CDR3, as DNA: TGTGCCAGCAGGCGACTAGCGGGGAGCTCCTACGAGCAGTACTTC.

The V gene is TRBV5-4, the J gene TRBJ2-2; 9 bases are shared with TRBD2. The ends lost 0 bases at V and 6 bases at J; junction bases unmatched: 6. The germline gives CDR1 SGHNT, CDR2 YYREEE (reference sequence). This CDR3 comprises 16 residues. This CDR3 is CASSLVGTSPAGELFF. The CDR3 DNA sequence: TGTGCCAGCAGCTTGGTTGGGACTAGCCCCGCCGGGGAGCTGTTTTTT.

The chain links TRBV6-1 to TRBJ2-7; TRBD2 might be the D (7 bases). Germline V gives CDR1 MNHNS, CDR2 SASEGT. The CDR3 sequence is 17 residues long. V lost 4 bases and J lost 2, with 21 bases in between. Here the CDR3 reads CASSGKGGGSITYEQYF. CDR3 sequence (DNA): TGTGCCAGCAGTGGAAAGGGGGGGGGCTCTATTACCTACGAGCAGTACTTC.

The rearrangement links TRBV6-1 to TRBJ1-4; D remains unclear. The germline CDR1 and CDR2 sequences are MNHNS and SASEGT. V was cut by 6 bases and J by 0 bases, with 11 bases left in between. This CDR3 comprises 15 residues. The CDR3 reads CASRRDTATNEKLFF. The CDR3 DNA sequence: TGTGCCAGCAGAAGAGACACAGCAACTAATGAAAAACTGTTTTTT.

The rearrangement uses TRBV2 and TRBJ1-1, with a weak D call TRBD1 (6 bases). Per the germline V gene, CDR1 is SNHLY and CDR2 is FYNNEI. There are 13 residues in the CDR3. V shed 4 bases and J shed 4 bases, with 10 bases lying between them. CDR3 region: CASSGGLGTEAFF. CDR3 sequence (DNA): TGTGCCAGCAGTGGGGGGCTCGGCACTGAAGCTTTCTTT.